This TCR beta chain was found in a study of vaccination and CD4 T cells after COVID-19 (dated by TCRdb to the early 2020s). Some background on the complete study: SARS-CoV-2 positivity had been established in the convalescent patients by nasal swab PCR, and mild disease was recorded in some 10 of these patients and severe disease in one. Six males and four females were included in the convalescent cohort, with two Hispanic individuals, seven Caucasians, two Asians and one multiracial person represented. As controls, cultures received a CEFX viral epitope pool (the positive control), an HIV-1 Nef peptide pool (the negative control), or no peptide at all. In about 11 COVID-19 convalescent patients and 4 infection-naive healthy vaccine recipients, the spike-specific CD4+ TCR repertoire before mRNA vaccination was compared with the repertoire after mRNA vaccination. Two doses of either the Pfizer-BioNTech BNT162b2 vaccine (n=8) or the Moderna mRNA-1273 vaccine (n=2) were administered to participants. Post-vaccine blood samples were collected a median of approximately 72 days after the second vaccine dose, ranging from roughly 13 to 241 days. Post-COVID blood samples were collected from convalescent patients a median of around 100 days after diagnosis, with a range of roughly 30 to 161 days. Overlapping spike peptide pools from SARS-CoV-2 and from the common cold coronaviruses HCoV-NL63, HCoV-OC43 and HCoV-229E were used as culture stimuli.

Comments on this clonotype: Its antigen remains unidentified. No quality values exist for individual bases; no much larger clone is one base distant.

According to the germline V gene (reference sequence), CDR1 reads DFQATT and CDR2 reads SNEGSKA. V and J are trimmed by 3 bases and 8 bases, and the gene matches miss 11 bases of the junction. The CDR3 numbers 14 residues from cysteine through phenylalanine. Only the CDR3 part of the read is kept: 42 bases, read in frame from the first base. The receptor library was made with PCR. TCR sequencing of DNA from cultured CD4+ T cells used the Oncomine TCR Beta short-read assay at the Johns Hopkins FTIC core. The QIAamp micro DNA kit was used to extract genomic DNA from the cultured CD4+ T cells. Oncomine TCR Beta libraries made from cultured CD4+ T cells were pooled using unique dual indexes and sequenced on an Illumina iSeq 100. On the authors' methods: Non-productive sequences were removed, and CDR3s that did not start with C, did not end with F or W, or were shorter than 7 amino acids were discarded. The MANAFEST web application identified antigen-specific clonotypes by comparing peptide-stimulated wells against reference wells and other culture wells. For a clone to be called positive, the clone needed an FDR below 0.05, an odds ratio above 5, and a productive frequency above 0.1% in at least two of three replicate wells. Cross-reactive clonotypes were defined as significantly expanded in both SARS-CoV-2 spike wells and at least one common cold coronavirus spike condition. Using R version 3.6.1, CDR3 homology was evaluated through Levenshtein distances (stringdist) along with unrooted phylogenetic trees (ape). TCRdb ran its own pipeline on the public reads, namely fastp trimming at Q25 and MiXCR clone calling, and kept in-frame beta chains. Merged by CDR3 protein, the rows form single entries marked with the most common genes and DNA. TCRdb, rather than the study authors, made the V and J calls. This sample comprises about 12,000 distinct CDR3 sequences, just over 35% of them detected only once. The ten largest account for about 18% of the sample.

What the authors observed across the whole study: Of the vaccine-specific clones found in convalescent patients, nearly all (304 of 307) were mono-reactive for SARS-CoV-2 spike instead of being cross-reactive with common cold coronaviruses. Only a relatively small number of convalescent patients were included in the study, and early timepoints following natural infection were not analyzed. In convalescent patients, a median roughly 87% of post-vaccine SARS-CoV-2-reactive clones were detected only after vaccination, and vaccine-specific priming was suggested by this finding. An increase in the median number of SARS-CoV-2-reactive clonotypes from 20 to 25 after infection to roughly 38 after vaccination was observed, but the change was not found to be significant.

This specimen's treatment or condition label, interpreted: roughly 11-day PBMC culture with coronavirus spike peptide pools or control peptides (ViraFEST assay). The ViraFEST assay was used in the study, in which antigen-specific T cells were expanded with peptide pools and expanded clonotypes were subsequently identified by TCR sequencing. Positive SARS-CoV-2 PCR tests in the convalescent patients dated from March to December 2020, before Alpha, Beta and Delta variants emerged in the United States. Each well held about 1.8 million PBMCs cultured with 9 to 10 ug/ml peptide pools in IMDM containing roughly 4.7% human AB serum and roughly 9.3 IU/ml IL-2. On days 3 and 7, half of the culture medium was replaced with fresh IL-2-containing medium. Once the cells had been in culture for around 10 days, the EasySep CD4+ T cell isolation kit was used to isolate CD4+ T cells by negative selection. PBMCs were separated from whole blood using Ficoll-Paque Plus gradient centrifugation and then either used fresh or cryopreserved at -140C. Each culture condition was generally run in triplicate wells.

The receptor comes from a human donor with COVID-19. The chain is assembled from TRBV20-1 and TRBJ1-2; 8 nucleotides in the junction match TRBD1. Sequencing used cultured CD4+ T cells from blood. In nucleotide form, the sequence is TGCAGTGCTAGCCAGGGGGCACAGCCGGTCGGCTACACCTTC. Translated, this is CSASQGAQPVGYTF.